This T cell receptor (beta chain) is drawn from a study of shared clonotypes between healthy human individuals. Some clones are missing from TCRdb's copy, which holds only in-frame ones; the method was immunoSEQ multiplex PCR. Here the sample spans about 1.1 million clones, about 80% being singletons. The sample taken for sequencing was memory CD4+ T cells from PBMCs. Subset reported: CD45RA-negative fraction. The clonotype comes from a man aged 18-30 years in good health. Some clones in this sample may be carry-over from other donors' samples.

This chain's CDR3 is CASTLVSEAFF. As DNA, the CDR3 is TGTGCCAGCACCCTTGTCAGTGAAGCTTTCTTT. The rearrangement links TRBV28 to TRBJ1-1, with no clear D. V lost 7 bases and J lost 7, with 10 bases in between. This CDR3 contains 11 residues. CDR1 is MDHEN and CDR2 is SYDVKM in the germline V gene.